These 18 T cell receptor beta chains were all obtained from the same sample, sequenced in a study of Ad26.COV2.S vaccination and SARS-CoV-2 variants. Assay: immunoSEQ multiplex PCR; the TCRdb copy retains only in-frame clones and omits some. The table lists around 400,000 clones, 83% of them singletons. As for treatment: around 19 received Ad26.COV2.S at low or high dose, single or two shots; roughly five received placebo; per-sample allocation not given. Sampling was done on day 63 after the first vaccine or placebo injection. The sample was peripheral blood, taken in a trial of Ad26.COV2.S vaccine versus placebo. Receptor source: a person between 18 and 59 years old who received the Ad26.COV2.S COVID-19 vaccine or a placebo.

The chain joins TRBV19 to TRBJ1-2; the D is unclear. With 1 base removed from V and 4 bases from J, the gap between germline ends came to 10 bases. The CDR3 has 14 amino acids. Germline V CDR1 and CDR2: LNHDA, SQIVND (reference sequence). The CDR3, as DNA: TGTGCCAGTAGTATAGGGTGGGAGAGCTATGGCTACACCTTC. This gives the protein CASSIGWESYGYTF.

The chain is built from TRBV20-1 and TRBJ2-3, with D perhaps TRBD1 (5 bases). The V and J ends lost 3 bases and 1 base respectively, with 8 bases between them. Germline-derived CDR1 and CDR2 are DFQATT and SNEGSKA (reference sequence). The CDR3 length is 13 residues. DNA of the CDR3: TGCAGTGCTAGTCCACAGGGCACAGATACGCAGTATTTT. It codes for CSASPQGTDTQYF.

DNA of the CDR3: TGTGCCAGTAGTATATCCGCGGGACACCGGAGGGATGGCTACACCTTC. Protein product: CASSISAGHRRDGYTF. This chain joins TRBV19 and TRBJ1-2; D may be TRBD1 (6 bases). The CDR3 covers 16 residues. Germline CDR1 LNHDA, CDR2 SQIVND (reference sequence). V lost 2 bases and J lost 6, with 19 bases in between. Full variable domain (rest looked up from reference TRBV19 and TRBJ1-2): DGGITQSPKYLFRKEGQNVTLSCEQNLNHDAMYWYRQDPGQGLRLIYYSQIVNDFQKGDIAEGYSVSREKKESFPLTVTSAQKNPTAFYLCASSISAGHRRDGYTFGSGTRLTVV.

V gene TRBV5-1 combines with J gene TRBJ1-4, with TRBD1 as a possible D gene (6 bases). V was trimmed by 4 bases and J by 8 bases, leaving 18 bases between them. Germline-derived CDR1 and CDR2 are SGHRS and YFSETQ. This CDR3 is 15 amino acids long. The CDR3 DNA follows: TGCGCCAGCAGCCTGGAGGGGGGCGAGGGGGAAAAACTGTTTTTT. It specifies CASSLEGGEGEKLFF.

The J gene is TRBJ2-7, the V gene TRBV6-1; the D gene is possibly TRBD1 (6 bases). The V end was cut by 3 bases, the J end by 2 bases, with 14 bases between. This CDR3 has 15 residues. Germline V CDR1 and CDR2: MNHNS, SASEGT. The CDR3 reads CASSESGTLTYEQYF. As DNA, the CDR3 is TGTGCCAGCAGTGAGTCCGGGACATTAACCTACGAGCAGTACTTC.

This chain connects TRBV3-1 (or the pseudogene TRBV3-2) to TRBJ2-7; D is uncertain. This CDR3 contains 12 residues. V shed 3 bases and J shed 4 bases, with 7 bases lying between them. CDR1 and CDR2 from the germline V gene are LGHDT and YNNKEL (reference sequence). The CDR3 coding sequence is TGTGCCAGCAGCCAGTTCACTTACGAGCAGTACTTC. It specifies CASSQFTYEQYF.

CDR3 nucleotides: TGTGCCAGCAGCCAAATGTTTCGGCAGAAAGAGACCCAGTACTTC. Residues: CASSQMFRQKETQYF. V usage is TRBV3-1 (or the pseudogene TRBV3-2) and J usage is TRBJ2-5; no clear D gene. This CDR3 contains 15 residues. Trimming cost V 2 bases and J 3 bases, with 13 bases left between them. Germline CDR1 LGHDT, CDR2 YNNKEL (reference sequence).

The V call is TRBV3-1 (or the pseudogene TRBV3-2), the J call TRBJ2-1; D is possibly TRBD1 (6 bases). Per the germline V gene, CDR1 is LGHDT and CDR2 is YNNKEL (reference sequence). The CDR3 has 15 amino acids. V was shortened by 3 bases and J by 2 bases, with 11 bases between the two germline ends. CDR3 residues: CASSHPGETYNEQFF. CDR3 nucleotide sequence: TGTGCCAGCAGCCACCCAGGGGAGACCTACAATGAGCAGTTCTTC.

The V and J genes are TRBV7-9 and TRBJ2-2, with D possibly being TRBD1 (6 bases). Between the trimmed V and J ends, which lost 4 bases and 3 bases, there was a span of 12 bases. Germline values: CDR1 SEHNR, CDR2 FQNEAQ (reference sequence). The CDR3 spans 15 residues. CDR3 amino acids: CASSSSDRYTGELFF. DNA of the CDR3: TGTGCCAGCAGCTCCTCCGACAGGTACACCGGGGAGCTGTTTTTT.

The rearrangement links TRBV6-1 to TRBJ2-7, with 10 positions matching TRBD2. The germline V gene encodes CDR1 MNHNS and CDR2 SASEGT. The CDR3 has 15 amino acids. The junction had 6 bases not matched to a gene; V was cut back by 3 bases and J by 4 bases. DNA of the CDR3: TGTGCCAGCAGTGACGAGCGGGAGGGTATTTACGAGCAGTACTTC. Residues: CASSDEREGIYEQYF.

The V and J genes are TRBV6-5 and TRBJ2-7; the D gene is possibly TRBD2 (7 bases). V was trimmed by 0 bases and J by 6 bases, leaving 15 bases between them. The CDR3 runs to 15 residues. Germline V gene lookup returns CDR1 MNHEY and CDR2 SVGAGI. The CDR3 nucleotides read TGTGCCAGCAGTTACTCAGGGGGGGTTCCGGGCGAGCAGTACTTC. Encoded protein: CASSYSGGVPGEQYF.

The chain couples TRBV2 to TRBJ2-3, with D tentatively TRBD1 (6 bases). CDR1 is SNHLY and CDR2 is FYNNEI in the germline V gene. With 3 bases removed from V and 5 bases from J, the gap between germline ends came to 12 bases. This CDR3 spans 14 amino acids. The CDR3 nucleotides are TGTGCCAGCAGTGATCAGGGGTTGGGAGATACGCAGTATTTT. Protein sequence: CASSDQGLGDTQYF.

Turning to this clone: The sample contains more than one DNA sequence encoding this CDR3. The chain couples TRBV5-1 to TRBJ2-7; D ambiguous. V lost 0 bases to trimming and J lost 4 bases, with 11 bases between them. Germline-derived CDR1 and CDR2 are SGHRS and YFSETQ. This CDR3 has 14 amino acids. This CDR3 is CASSLAGPRYEQYF. The DNA of the CDR3 is TGCGCCAGCAGCTTGGCTGGCCCCAGGTACGAGCAGTACTTC.

The rearrangement uses TRBV7-9 and TRBJ1-4; 11 bases align to TRBD1. CDR1 is SEHNR and CDR2 is FQNEAQ in the germline V gene (reference sequence). Trimming cost V 5 bases and J 8 bases; bases outside gene matches: 7. The CDR3 spans 15 residues. CDR3 in DNA: TGTGCCAGCAGCCTCGGACAGGGGGCGTTCGAAAAACTGTTTTTT. The encoded protein is CASSLGQGAFEKLFF.

The rearrangement links TRBV5-6 to TRBJ1-2; TRBD1 is a possible D gene (5 bases). The length of the CDR3 is 14 residues. V was cut by 1 base and J by 8 bases, with 15 bases left in between. Germline CDR1 is SGHDT and CDR2 is YYEEEE. CDR3 sequence (DNA): TGTGCCAGCAGCTTGAATGGCCCTTGGGGGGGCTACACCTTC. Translated: CASSLNGPWGGYTF.

Points on this clone: At one end, the junction sequence differs from germline, possibly due to a read error. V usage is TRBV9 and J usage is TRBJ2-7, with 11 bases lining up with TRBD2. The CDR3 is 14 amino acids. Germline CDR1 reads SGDLS; CDR2 reads YYNGEE. The CDR3: CASSPQLAGDPANF. The DNA for the CDR3 is TGTGCCAGCAGCCCTCAACTAGCGGGGGACCCGGCGAACTTC.

A few counts support this clone. The chain recombines TRBV18 with TRBJ1-3; 9 positions agree with TRBD1. The CDR3 is 14 residues long. Losses at the gene ends were 6 bases for V and 10 bases for J; bases not matched to a gene: 10. The germline V gene has CDR1 KGHSH and CDR2 LQKENI. CDR3: CASSSDRGIRTIYF. CDR3 DNA: TGTGCCAGCTCGTCGGACAGGGGAATAAGAACCATATATTTT.

This clone was recorded a few times. The rearrangement links TRBV7-9 to TRBJ2-7, with TRBD2 identical over 9 bases. The CDR3 runs 15 residues. The V and J ends lost 2 bases and 0 bases, in that order; junction bases with no gene match: 2. The germline CDR1 and CDR2 sequences are SEHNR and FQNEAQ (reference sequence). The DNA for the CDR3 is TGTGCCAGCAGCTTATTAGCGGGGGTCTCCTACGAGCAGTACTTC. Its protein product is CASSLLAGVSYEQYF.